This T cell receptor beta chain was recorded in a study of naive and memory T cell subsets. Study-wide points: Possibly reflecting memory cells re-expressing CD45RA, a few larger clonotypes occurred in naive repertoires, especially CD8.

Germline V gene lookup returns CDR1 MNHNS and CDR2 SASEGT. CDR3 length equals 14 residues. Trimming shortened V by 6 bases and J by 7 bases, and 18 bases separated the two germline ends. The beta constant-region primer was an equimolar mix of two oligonucleotides covering TRBC1 and TRBC2. Nested alpha and beta constant-region primers with the SP2 primer drove four PCR rounds on ligated cDNA. MiXCR was run by TCRdb on the UMI-ligation and nested PCR reads, yielding one entry per CDR3 protein. The sample gives 140,000 to 150,000 distinct CDR3 sequences, about 20% of which show up once; over 0.09% is in the top ten. Notes on this clonotype: Its antigen is still unknown.

This TCR derives from a human donor in good health. The chain couples TRBV6-1 to TRBJ1-2, with D tentatively TRBD1 (5 bases). Sequencing used naive CD4+ T cells from blood. Here the CDR3 reads CASRDWGGSGGYTF. CDR3 nucleotides: TGTGCCAGCAGGGACTGGGGGGGATCCGGTGGCTACACCTTC.